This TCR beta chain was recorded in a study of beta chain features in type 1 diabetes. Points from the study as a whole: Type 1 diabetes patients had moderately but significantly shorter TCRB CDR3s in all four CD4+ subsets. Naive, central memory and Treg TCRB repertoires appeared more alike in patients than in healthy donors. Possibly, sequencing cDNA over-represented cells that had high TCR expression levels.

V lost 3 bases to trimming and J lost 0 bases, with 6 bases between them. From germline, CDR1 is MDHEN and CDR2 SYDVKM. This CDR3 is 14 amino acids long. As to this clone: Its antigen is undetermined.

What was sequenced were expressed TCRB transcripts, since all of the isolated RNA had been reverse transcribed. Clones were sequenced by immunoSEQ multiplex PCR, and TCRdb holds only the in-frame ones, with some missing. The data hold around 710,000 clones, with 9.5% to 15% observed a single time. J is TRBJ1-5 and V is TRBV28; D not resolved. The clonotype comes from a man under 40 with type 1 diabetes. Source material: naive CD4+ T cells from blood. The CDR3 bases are TGTGCCAGCAGTTTGGGCGGTAGCAATCAGCCCCAGCATTTT. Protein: CASSLGGSNQPQHF.